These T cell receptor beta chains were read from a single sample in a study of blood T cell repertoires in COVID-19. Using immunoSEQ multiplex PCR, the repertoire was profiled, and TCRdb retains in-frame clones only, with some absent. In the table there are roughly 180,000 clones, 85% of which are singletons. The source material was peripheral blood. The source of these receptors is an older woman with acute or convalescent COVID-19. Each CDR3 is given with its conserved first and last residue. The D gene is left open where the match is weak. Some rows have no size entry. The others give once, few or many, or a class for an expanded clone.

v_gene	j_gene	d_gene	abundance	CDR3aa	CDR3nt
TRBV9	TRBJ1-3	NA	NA	CASSPRDFSGNTIYF	TGTGCCAGCAGCCCCCGGGATTTCTCTGGAAACACCATATATTTT
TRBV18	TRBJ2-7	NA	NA	CASSPLQATDTYEQYF	TGTGCCAGCTCACCCCTCCAGGCAACGGACACCTACGAGCAGTACTTC
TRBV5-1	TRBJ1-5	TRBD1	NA	CASSLGAGGQPQHF	TGCGCCAGCAGCTTGGGGGCAGGGGGTCAGCCCCAGCATTTT
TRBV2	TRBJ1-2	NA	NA	CASRPGFYGYTF	TGTGCCAGCCGACCAGGGTTCTATGGCTACACCTTC
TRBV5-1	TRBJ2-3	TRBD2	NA	CASSPQGGRARGTDTQYF	TGCGCCAGCAGCCCTCAGGGCGGGAGAGCAAGGGGCACAGATACGCAGTATTTT
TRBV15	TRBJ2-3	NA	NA	CATSGRLEGTDTQYF	TGTGCCACCAGCGGGCGACTAGAGGGCACAGATACGCAGTATTTT
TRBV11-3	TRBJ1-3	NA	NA	CASSLGLQGNTIYF	TGTGCCAGCAGCTTAGGGCTTCAAGGAAACACCATATATTTT
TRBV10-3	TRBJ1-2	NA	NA	CAITTVPHYGYTF	TGTGCCATAACGACAGTCCCCCACTATGGCTACACCTTC
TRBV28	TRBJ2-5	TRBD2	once	CASREGLAGGEETQYF	TGTGCCAGCAGAGAGGGACTAGCGGGAGGGGAGGAGACCCAGTACTTC
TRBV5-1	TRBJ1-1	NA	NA	CASSLGRWEGVGTEAFF	TGCGCCAGCAGTTTAGGACGGTGGGAGGGCGTAGGCACTGAAGCTTTCTTT
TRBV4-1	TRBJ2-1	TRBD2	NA	CASSQDMSGSGYEQFF	TGCGCCAGCAGCCAAGATATGAGCGGGAGTGGGTATGAGCAGTTCTTC
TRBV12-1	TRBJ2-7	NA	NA	CASSPPRNSYEQYF	TGTGCCAGCAGCCCCCCCAGGAACTCCTACGAGCAGTACTTC
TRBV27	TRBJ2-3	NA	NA	CASSLQGHRSTDTQYF	TGTGCCAGCAGTTTACAAGGACACAGGTCCACAGATACGCAGTATTTT
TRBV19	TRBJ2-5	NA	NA	CASSIEVGGSQETQYF	TGTGCCAGTAGTATAGAGGTAGGGGGAAGCCAAGAGACCCAGTACTTC
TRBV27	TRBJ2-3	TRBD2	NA	CASSLQGRATDTQYF	TGTGCCAGCAGTTTACAAGGGAGGGCCACAGATACGCAGTATTTT
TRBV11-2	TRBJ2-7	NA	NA	CASSPTGTSSYEQYF	TGTGCCAGCAGCCCTACCGGGACTTCATCCTACGAGCAGTACTTC
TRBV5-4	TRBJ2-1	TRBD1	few	CASGTGRSRDNEQFF	TGTGCCAGTGGGACAGGGCGTTCGCGGGACAATGAGCAGTTCTTC
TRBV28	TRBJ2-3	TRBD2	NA	CASSLSGLAGHTDTQYF	TGTGCCAGCAGTTTATCGGGACTAGCGGGGCACACAGATACGCAGTATTTT
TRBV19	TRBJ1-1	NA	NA	CASSIGDRIMNTEAFF	TGTGCCAGTAGTATAGGAGACAGGATCATGAACACTGAAGCTTTCTTT
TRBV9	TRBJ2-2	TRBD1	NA	CASSVGQGSGELFF	TGTGCCAGCAGCGTAGGACAGGGTTCCGGGGAGCTGTTTTTT
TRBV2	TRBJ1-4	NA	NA	CASKLATNEKLFF	TGTGCCAGCAAGCTAGCAACTAATGAAAAACTGTTTTTT
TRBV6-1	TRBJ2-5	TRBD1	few	CASSEGVRTGSQETQYF	TGTGCCAGCAGTGAAGGGGTCAGGACAGGGTCCCAAGAGACCCAGTACTTC
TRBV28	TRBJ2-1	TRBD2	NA	CASSLTSGRSDNEQFF	TGTGCCAGCAGTTTGACTAGCGGGAGATCCGACAATGAGCAGTTCTTC
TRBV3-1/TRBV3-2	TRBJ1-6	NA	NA	CASSRKQGPDSPLHF	TGTGCCAGCAGTCGAAAACAGGGACCGGATTCACCCCTCCACTTT
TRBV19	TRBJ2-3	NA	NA	CATSISVGTDTQYF	TGTGCCACGAGCATCTCCGTTGGCACAGATACGCAGTATTTT
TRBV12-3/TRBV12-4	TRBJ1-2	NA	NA	CASSGGNYGYTF	TGTGCCAGCAGTGGGGGGAACTATGGCTACACCTTC
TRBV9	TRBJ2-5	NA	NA	CASSVGPLQETQYF	TGTGCCAGCAGCGTAGGTCCGTTACAAGAGACCCAGTACTTC
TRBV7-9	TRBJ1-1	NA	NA	CASSIDSMNTEAFF	TGTGCCAGCAGTATCGACAGTATGAACACTGAAGCTTTCTTT
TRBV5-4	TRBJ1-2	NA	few	CASSPEDPGVYGYTF	TGTGCCAGCAGCCCGGAGGACCCGGGGGTCTATGGCTACACCTTC
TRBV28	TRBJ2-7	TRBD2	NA	CASSSSGRVRGSYEQYF	TGTGCCAGCAGTTCTAGCGGGAGGGTAAGAGGCTCCTACGAGCAGTACTTC
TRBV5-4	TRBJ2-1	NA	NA	CASSPKGGATLNNEQFF	TGTGCCAGCAGCCCAAAGGGGGGGGCTACCTTAAACAATGAGCAGTTCTTC
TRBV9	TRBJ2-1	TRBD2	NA	CASSPWEGLGSGNNEQFF	TGTGCCAGCAGCCCGTGGGAGGGCCTAGGCTCAGGGAACAATGAGCAGTTCTTC
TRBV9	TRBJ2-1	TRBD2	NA	CASSVEPGGYNEQFF	TGTGCCAGCAGCGTAGAACCGGGGGGCTACAATGAGCAGTTCTTC
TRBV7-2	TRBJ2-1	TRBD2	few	CASSFSSGLSNEQFF	TGTGCCAGCAGCTTTTCTAGCGGCCTTTCCAATGAGCAGTTCTTC
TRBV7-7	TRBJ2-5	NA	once	CASSFGQQETQYF	TGTGCTAGCAGCTTCGGACAGCAAGAGACCCAGTACTTC
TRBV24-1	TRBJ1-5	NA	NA	CATSGRTANQPQHF	TGTGCCACCAGTGGACGGACAGCCAATCAGCCCCAGCATTTT
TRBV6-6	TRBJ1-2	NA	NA	CASSWDTLAGYTF	TGTGCCAGCAGTTGGGACACACTCGCTGGCTACACCTTC
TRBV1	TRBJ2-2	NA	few	CTSSQDPLAGGPHTGELFF	TGCACCAGCAGCCAAGATCCACTAGCGGGAGGGCCACACACCGGGGAGCTGTTTTTT
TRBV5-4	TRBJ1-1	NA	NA	CASSFEQTNTEAFF	TGTGCCAGCAGCTTCGAACAGACGAACACTGAAGCTTTCTTT
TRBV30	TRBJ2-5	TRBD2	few	CAWSVGGSIETQYF	TGTGCCTGGAGTGTCGGCGGGAGTATAGAGACCCAGTACTTC
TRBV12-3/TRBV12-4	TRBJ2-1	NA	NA	CASSFGREYEQFF	TGTGCCAGCAGTTTTGGACGGGAGTATGAGCAGTTCTTC
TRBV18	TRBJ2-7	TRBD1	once	CASSRTGTEIAYEQYF	TGTGCCAGCTCGCGGACCGGGACAGAGATTGCCTACGAGCAGTACTTC
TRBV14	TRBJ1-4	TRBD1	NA	CASSPRTGSEKLFF	TGTGCCAGCAGCCCTCGGACAGGGAGTGAAAAACTGTTTTTT
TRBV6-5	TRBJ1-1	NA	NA	CASSYSILGASEAFF	TGTGCCAGCAGTTACTCGATTTTGGGGGCATCTGAAGCTTTCTTT
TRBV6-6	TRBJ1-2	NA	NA	CASSYAGVDGYTF	TGTGCCAGCAGTTACGCGGGGGTGGATGGCTACACCTTC
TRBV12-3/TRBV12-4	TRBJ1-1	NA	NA	CASSITANTEAFF	TGTGCCAGCAGTATAACAGCGAACACTGAAGCTTTCTTT
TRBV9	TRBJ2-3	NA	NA	CASSVEHLADTQYF	TGTGCCAGCAGCGTAGAGCATCTGGCAGATACGCAGTATTTT
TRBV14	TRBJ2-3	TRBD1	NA	CASSSRQGFFTDTQYF	TGTGCCAGCAGCAGCCGACAGGGCTTCTTCACAGATACGCAGTATTTT
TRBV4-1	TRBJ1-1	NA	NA	CASSQEGDSSAFF	TGCGCCAGCAGCCAAGAAGGGGACTCCTCAGCTTTCTTT
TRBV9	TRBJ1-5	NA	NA	CASSVAGDRQPQHF	TGTGCCAGCAGCGTAGCAGGGGATAGACAGCCCCAGCATTTT
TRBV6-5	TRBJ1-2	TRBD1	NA	CASSRYGQGNYGYTF	TGTGCCAGCAGTCGCTACGGACAGGGGAACTATGGCTACACCTTC
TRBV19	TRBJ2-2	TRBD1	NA	CASLKGKGTGRTGELFF	TGTGCCAGTCTCAAGGGCAAAGGGACAGGGCGGACCGGGGAGCTGTTTTTT
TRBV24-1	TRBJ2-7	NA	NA	CATSSGGAYEQYF	TGTGCCACCAGCTCCGGGGGAGCCTACGAGCAGTACTTC
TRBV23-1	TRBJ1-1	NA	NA	CASGSGGRVNTEAFF	TGCGCCAGCGGGTCTGGGGGCCGAGTGAACACTGAAGCTTTCTTT
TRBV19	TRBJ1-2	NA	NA	CASSTLYSGYTF	TGTGCCAGTAGTACACTCTACTCTGGCTACACCTTC
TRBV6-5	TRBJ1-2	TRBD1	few	CASTGTGGWGYTF	TGTGCCAGCACCGGGACAGGGGGCTGGGGCTACACCTTC
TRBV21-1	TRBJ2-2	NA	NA	CASSSPSGTNTGELFF	TGTGCCAGCAGCTCCCCCTCAGGAACGAACACCGGGGAGCTGTTTTTT